Listed below are T cell receptor beta chains from one sample, sequenced in a study of OX40 agonist ivuxolimab in advanced cancers. TCRdb's table, derived via immunoSEQ multiplex PCR, lists solely in-frame clones and lacks some. The sample shows 90,000 to 100,000 clones, 90% of them seen only once. The sample in question was CD4+ or CD8+ T cells sorted from blood, obtained in a trial of the OX40 agonist ivuxolimab. These receptors were collected from an adult with an advanced solid tumor such as melanoma, head and neck, liver or kidney cancer. Both conserved end residues are part of each CDR3. Fields, in order: J gene, clone size, D gene, V gene, CDR3 protein, CDR3 DNA. The D gene is left open where the match is weak. Size is stated for part of the rows, as once, few or many counts, or as a class when the clone is expanded.

J: TRBJ2-5; size: -; D: TRBD2; V: TRBV5-1; CDR3: CASSPWTSGVPETQYF; DNA: TGCGCCAGCAGCCCCTGGACTAGCGGGGTTCCTGAGACCCAGTACTTC
J: TRBJ1-4; size: -; D: -; V: TRBV5-6; CDR3: CASSLAGPTDEKLFF; DNA: TGTGCCAGCAGCTTGGCCGGGCCCACGGACGAAAAACTGTTTTTT
J: TRBJ1-2; size: -; D: -; V: TRBV6-6; CDR3: CASTNGGENYGYTF; DNA: TGTGCCAGCACCAACGGGGGGGAGAACTATGGCTACACCTTC
J: TRBJ1-2; size: once; D: -; V: TRBV7-9; CDR3: CASSPSGGSLINGYTF; DNA: TGTGCCAGCAGCCCCTCAGGAGGCTCACTTATTAATGGCTACACCTTC
J: TRBJ1-1; size: -; D: -; V: TRBV6-5; CDR3: CASTLTGLVTEAFF; DNA: TGTGCCAGCACCCTGACAGGTCTAGTCACTGAAGCTTTCTTT
J: TRBJ2-5; size: -; D: -; V: TRBV6-1; CDR3: CASSVAGETQYF; DNA: TGTGCCAGCAGTGTTGCGGGGGAGACCCAGTACTTC
J: TRBJ2-7; size: -; D: -; V: TRBV15; CDR3: CATSRDFSNAGRMYF; DNA: TGTGCCACCAGCAGAGATTTCTCTAATGCTGGGAGGATGTACTTC
J: TRBJ2-4; size: -; D: TRBD2; V: TRBV7-9; CDR3: CASSFGRGAGGRDIQYF; DNA: TGTGCCAGCAGCTTCGGGCGCGGAGCGGGAGGTCGAGACATTCAGTACTTC
J: TRBJ1-6; size: -; D: -; V: TRBV5-1; CDR3: CASSLGGTFDNSPLHF; DNA: TGCGCCAGCAGCTTGGGGGGGACTTTTGATAATTCACCCCTCCACTTT
J: TRBJ1-1; size: -; D: -; V: TRBV6-6; CDR3: CASNKDSSYTEAFF; DNA: TGTGCCAGCAACAAGGACAGTTCATACACTGAAGCTTTCTTT
J: TRBJ2-1; size: -; D: -; V: TRBV6-6; CDR3: CASSSRDKNEQFF; DNA: TGTGCCAGCAGCTCCCGGGACAAAAATGAGCAGTTCTTC
J: TRBJ2-3; size: -; D: TRBD2; V: TRBV9; CDR3: CASSPLAGGRVADTQYF; DNA: TGTGCCAGCAGCCCCTTAGCGGGGGGGCGGGTGGCAGATACGCAGTATTTT
J: TRBJ2-7; size: -; D: -; V: TRBV9; CDR3: CASSVDGQPNYEQYF; DNA: TGTGCCAGCAGCGTAGATGGACAGCCTAACTACGAGCAGTACTTC
J: TRBJ1-1; size: -; D: TRBD1; V: TRBV5-1; CDR3: CASSRGTANTEAFF; DNA: TGCGCCAGCAGCCGAGGGACAGCGAACACTGAAGCTTTCTTT
J: TRBJ2-7; size: -; D: -; V: TRBV9; CDR3: CASSAHESRIYEQYF; DNA: TGTGCCAGCAGCGCCCACGAGAGTCGTATCTACGAGCAGTACTTC
J: TRBJ1-1; size: -; D: -; V: TRBV10-3; CDR3: CATGRENTEAFF; DNA: TGTGCCACTGGGAGGGAGAACACTGAAGCTTTCTTT